This entry is about one TCR beta chain. Its specificity is not known. These data come from a study of shared clonotypes between healthy human individuals. Study-level results: Sharing across several donors was seen in 4% to 6.5% of naive CD4 clonotypes. Naive subsets generally exceeded memory subsets in estimated richness. Large depth notwithstanding, sorted-subset sequencing proved incomplete by rarefaction.

Naive CD45RA+ and memory CD45RA-negative subsets were split from CD4+ cells. Some clones are missing from TCRdb's copy, which holds only in-frame ones; the method was immunoSEQ multiplex PCR. The sample yields 950,000 to 1,200,000 clones, 70% to 85% seen once. Source material: memory CD4+ T cells from PBMCs. Subset given: CD45RA-negative fraction. This TCR came from a man between 18 and 35 years old in good health. Some clones in this sample may be carry-over from other donors' samples.

The CDR3 sequence: CASNGHSSGYGYTF. The DNA for the CDR3 is TGTGCCAGCAACGGACACTCGTCGGGGTATGGCTACACCTTC. The chain links TRBV6-1 to TRBJ1-2; perhaps TRBD1 as D (5 bases). Between the trimmed V and J ends, which lost 7 bases and 5 bases, there was a span of 17 bases. Germline CDR1 is MNHNS and CDR2 is SASEGT. The CDR3 sequence is 14 residues long.